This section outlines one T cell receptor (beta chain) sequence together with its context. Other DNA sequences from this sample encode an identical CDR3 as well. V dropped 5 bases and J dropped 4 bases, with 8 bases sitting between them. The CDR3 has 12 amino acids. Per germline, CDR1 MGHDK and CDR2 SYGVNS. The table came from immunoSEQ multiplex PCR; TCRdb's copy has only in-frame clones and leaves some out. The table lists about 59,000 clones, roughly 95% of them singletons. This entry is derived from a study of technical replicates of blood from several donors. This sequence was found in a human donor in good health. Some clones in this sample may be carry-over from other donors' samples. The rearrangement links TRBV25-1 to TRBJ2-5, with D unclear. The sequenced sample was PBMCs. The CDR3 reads CASSRGGETQYF. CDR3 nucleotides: TGTGCCAGCAGTCGAGGTGGAGAGACCCAGTACTTC. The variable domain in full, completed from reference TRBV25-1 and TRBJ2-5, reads EADIYQTPRYLVIGTGKKITLECSQTMGHDKMYWYQQDPGMELHLIHYSYGVNSTEKGDLSSESTVSRIRTEHFPLTLESARPSHTSQYLCASSRGGETQYFGPGTRLLVL.